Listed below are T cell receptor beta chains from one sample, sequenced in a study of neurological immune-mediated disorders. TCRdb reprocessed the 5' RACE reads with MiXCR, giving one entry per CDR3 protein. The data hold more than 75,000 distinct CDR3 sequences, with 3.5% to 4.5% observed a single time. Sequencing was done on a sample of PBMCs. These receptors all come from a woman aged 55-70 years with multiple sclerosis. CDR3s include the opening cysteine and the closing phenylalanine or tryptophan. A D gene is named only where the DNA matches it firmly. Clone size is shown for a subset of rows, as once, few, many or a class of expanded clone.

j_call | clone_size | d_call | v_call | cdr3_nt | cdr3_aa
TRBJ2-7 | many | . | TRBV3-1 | TGTGCCAGCAGCCAATACTACGAGCAGTACTTC | CASSQYYEQYF
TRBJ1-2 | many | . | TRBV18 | TGTGCCAGCTCACCCGCCGGGGAATCTCATGGCTACACCTTC | CASSPAGESHGYTF
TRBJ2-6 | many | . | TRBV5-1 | TGCGCCAGCAGCTCCCCAGGCTCTTCTGGGGCCAACGTCCTGACTTTC | CASSSPGSSGANVLTF
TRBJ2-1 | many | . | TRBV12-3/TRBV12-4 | TGTGCCAGCAGGGCCTTGGGGGGTGAGCAGTTCTTC | CASRALGGEQFF
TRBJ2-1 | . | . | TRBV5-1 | TGCGCCAGCCGAATACTCACACAAAGCAGCTCCTACAATGAGCAGTTCTTC | CASRILTQSSSYNEQFF
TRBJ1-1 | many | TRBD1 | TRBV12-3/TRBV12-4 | TGTGCCAGCAGTCCAAACAGGGGGCCGGTGAACACTGAAGCTTTCTTT | CASSPNRGPVNTEAFF
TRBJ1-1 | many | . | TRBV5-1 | TGCGCCAGCAAGAGGGGCGCGGACACTGAAGCTTTCTTT | CASKRGADTEAFF
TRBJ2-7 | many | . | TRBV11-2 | TGTGCCAGCAGCTTTAACGACGCGTTCAGAGGGTTGCAGTACTTC | CASSFNDAFRGLQYF
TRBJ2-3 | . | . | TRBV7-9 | TGTGCCAGCAGCGCCCGACTAGAAGACACAGATACGCAGTATTTT | CASSARLEDTDTQYF
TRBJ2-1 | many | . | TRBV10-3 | TGTGCCATCAGTCCACCGGGCCAGGAATACAATGAGCAGTTCTTC | CAISPPGQEYNEQFF
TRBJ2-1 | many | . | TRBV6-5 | TGTGCCAGCAGTCACGACGGGGTGGGTGAGCAGTTCTTC | CASSHDGVGEQFF
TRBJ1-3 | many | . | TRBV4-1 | TGCGCCAGCAGCCAAGAACGAGGAAGCTCTGGAAACACCATATATTTT | CASSQERGSSGNTIYF
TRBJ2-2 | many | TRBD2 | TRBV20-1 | TGCAGTGCTAGCCGTCCCGGGACTAGCGGGGGGGCCGTAACCGGGGAGCTGTTTTTT | CSASRPGTSGGAVTGELFF
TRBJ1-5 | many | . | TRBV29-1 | TGCAGCGCCGGTGGGGGATGGGGCCAGCCCCAGCATTTT | CSAGGGWGQPQHF
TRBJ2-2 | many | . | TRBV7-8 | TGTGCCACCTACAGGGTCCCCGGGGAGCTGTTTTTT | CATYRVPGELFF
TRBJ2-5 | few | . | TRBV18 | TGTGCCAGCTCACGGGTAGAGACCCAGTACTTC | CASSRVETQYF